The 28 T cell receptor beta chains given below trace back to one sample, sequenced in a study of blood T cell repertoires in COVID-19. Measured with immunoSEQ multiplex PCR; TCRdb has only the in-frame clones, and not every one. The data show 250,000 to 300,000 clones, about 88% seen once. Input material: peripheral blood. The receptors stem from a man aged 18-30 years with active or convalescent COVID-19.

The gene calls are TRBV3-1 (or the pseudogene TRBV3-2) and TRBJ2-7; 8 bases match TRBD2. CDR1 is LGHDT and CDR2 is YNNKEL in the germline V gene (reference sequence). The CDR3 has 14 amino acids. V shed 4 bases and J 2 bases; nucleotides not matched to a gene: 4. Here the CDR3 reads CASSPLAGTYEQYF. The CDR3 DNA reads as TGTGCCAGCAGCCCATTAGCGGGAACCTACGAGCAGTACTTC.

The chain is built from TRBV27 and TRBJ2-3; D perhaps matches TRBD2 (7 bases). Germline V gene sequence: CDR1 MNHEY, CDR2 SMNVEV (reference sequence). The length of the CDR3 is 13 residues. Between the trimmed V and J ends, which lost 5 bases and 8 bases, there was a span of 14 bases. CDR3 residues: CASSVGGQGTQYF. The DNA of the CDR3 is TGTGCCAGCAGTGTCGGGGGGCAGGGTACGCAGTATTTT.

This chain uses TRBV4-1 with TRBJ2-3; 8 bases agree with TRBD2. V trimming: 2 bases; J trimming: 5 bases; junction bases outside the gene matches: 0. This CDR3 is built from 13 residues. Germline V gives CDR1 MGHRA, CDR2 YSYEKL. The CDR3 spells CASSQRGGDTQYF. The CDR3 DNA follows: TGCGCCAGCAGCCAACGGGGGGGAGATACGCAGTATTTT.

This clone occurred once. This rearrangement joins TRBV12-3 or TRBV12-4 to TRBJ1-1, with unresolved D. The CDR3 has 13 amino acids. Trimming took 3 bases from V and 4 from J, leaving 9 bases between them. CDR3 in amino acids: CASSLRPSTEAFF. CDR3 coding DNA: TGTGCCAGCAGTTTGCGGCCGAGCACTGAAGCTTTCTTT.

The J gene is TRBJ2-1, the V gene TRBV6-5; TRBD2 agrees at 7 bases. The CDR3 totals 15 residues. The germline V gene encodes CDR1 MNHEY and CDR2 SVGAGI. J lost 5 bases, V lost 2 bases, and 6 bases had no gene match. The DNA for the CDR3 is TGTGCCAGCAGTTACGAGGGAGGGCGGCACAATGAGCAGTTCTTC. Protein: CASSYEGGRHNEQFF.

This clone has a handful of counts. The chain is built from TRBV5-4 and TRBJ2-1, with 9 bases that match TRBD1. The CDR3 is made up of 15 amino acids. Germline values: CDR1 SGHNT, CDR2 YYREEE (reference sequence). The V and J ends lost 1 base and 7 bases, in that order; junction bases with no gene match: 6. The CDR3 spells CASSLRGTGTNEQFF. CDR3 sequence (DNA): TGTGCCAGCAGCTTGAGGGGGACAGGGACGAATGAGCAGTTCTTC.

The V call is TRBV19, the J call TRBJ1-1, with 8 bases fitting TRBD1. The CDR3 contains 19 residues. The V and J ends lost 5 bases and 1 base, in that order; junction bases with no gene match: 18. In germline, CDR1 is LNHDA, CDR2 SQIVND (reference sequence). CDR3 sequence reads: CASSFGTGLFHTRNTEAFF. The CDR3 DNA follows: TGTGCCAGTAGTTTTGGGACAGGTTTATTCCACACGAGGAACACTGAAGCTTTCTTT.

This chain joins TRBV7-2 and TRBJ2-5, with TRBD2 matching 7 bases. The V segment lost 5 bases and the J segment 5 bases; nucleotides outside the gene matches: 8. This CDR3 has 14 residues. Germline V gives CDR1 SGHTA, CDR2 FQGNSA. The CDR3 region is CASSPGLSLETQYF. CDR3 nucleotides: TGTGCCAGCAGCCCGGGACTATCACTGGAGACCCAGTACTTC.

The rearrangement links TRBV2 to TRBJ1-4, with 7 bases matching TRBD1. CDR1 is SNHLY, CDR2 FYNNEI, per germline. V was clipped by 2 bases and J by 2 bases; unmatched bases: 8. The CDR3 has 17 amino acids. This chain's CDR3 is CASSENRGMWTNEKLFF. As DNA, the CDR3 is TGTGCCAGCAGTGAAAACAGGGGAATGTGGACTAATGAAAAACTGTTTTTT.

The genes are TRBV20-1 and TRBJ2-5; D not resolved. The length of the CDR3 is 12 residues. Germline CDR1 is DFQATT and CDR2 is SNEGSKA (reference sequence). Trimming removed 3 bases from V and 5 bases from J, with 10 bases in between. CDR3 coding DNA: TGCAGTGCTAGTTTTAGCACCGAGACCCAGTACTTC. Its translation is CSASFSTETQYF.

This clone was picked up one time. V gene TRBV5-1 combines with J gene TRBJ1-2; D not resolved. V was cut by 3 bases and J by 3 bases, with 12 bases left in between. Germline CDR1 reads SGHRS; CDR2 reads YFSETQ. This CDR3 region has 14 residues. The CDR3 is CASSSADGDYGYTF. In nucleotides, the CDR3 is TGCGCCAGCAGCTCGGCGGACGGGGACTATGGCTACACCTTC.

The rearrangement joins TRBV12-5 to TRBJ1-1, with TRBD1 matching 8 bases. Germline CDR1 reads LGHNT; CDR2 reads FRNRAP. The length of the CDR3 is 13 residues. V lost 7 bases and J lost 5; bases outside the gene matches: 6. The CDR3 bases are TGTGCTAGTGTCAGACAGGGGTGGACTGAAGCTTTCTTT. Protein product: CASVRQGWTEAFF.

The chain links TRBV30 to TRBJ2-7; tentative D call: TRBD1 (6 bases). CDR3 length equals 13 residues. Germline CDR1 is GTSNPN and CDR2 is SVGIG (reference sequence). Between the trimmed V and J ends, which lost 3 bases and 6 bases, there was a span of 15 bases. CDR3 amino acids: CAWSRGESSEQYF. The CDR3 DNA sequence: TGTGCCTGGAGCAGGGGAGAAAGCAGCGAGCAGTACTTC.

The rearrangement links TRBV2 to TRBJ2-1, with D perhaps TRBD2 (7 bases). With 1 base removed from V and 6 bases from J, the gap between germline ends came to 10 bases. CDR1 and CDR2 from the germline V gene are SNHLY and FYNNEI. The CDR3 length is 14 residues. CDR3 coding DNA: TGTGCCAGCAGTGAAGAGGGAGGGGGCAATGAGCAGTTCTTC. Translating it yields CASSEEGGGNEQFF.

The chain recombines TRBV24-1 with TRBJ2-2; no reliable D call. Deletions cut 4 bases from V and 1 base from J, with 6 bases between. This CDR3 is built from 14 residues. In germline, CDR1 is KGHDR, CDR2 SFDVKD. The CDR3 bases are TGTGCCACCAGTGAATCTCTGAACACCGGGGAGCTGTTTTTT. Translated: CATSESLNTGELFF.

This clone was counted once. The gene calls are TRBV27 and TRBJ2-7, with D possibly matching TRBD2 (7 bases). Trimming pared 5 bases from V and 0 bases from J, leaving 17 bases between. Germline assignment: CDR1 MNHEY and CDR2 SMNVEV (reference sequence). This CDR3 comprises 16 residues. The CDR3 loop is CASSLLQGGGSYEQYF. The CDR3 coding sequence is TGTGCCAGCAGTCTCCTCCAGGGAGGGGGCTCCTACGAGCAGTACTTC.

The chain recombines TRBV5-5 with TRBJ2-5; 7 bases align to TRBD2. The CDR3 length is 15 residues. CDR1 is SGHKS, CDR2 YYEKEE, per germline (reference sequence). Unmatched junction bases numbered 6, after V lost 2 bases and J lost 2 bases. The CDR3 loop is CASSLILADQETQYF. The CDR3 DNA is TGTGCCAGCAGCTTAATTCTAGCGGATCAAGAGACCCAGTACTTC.

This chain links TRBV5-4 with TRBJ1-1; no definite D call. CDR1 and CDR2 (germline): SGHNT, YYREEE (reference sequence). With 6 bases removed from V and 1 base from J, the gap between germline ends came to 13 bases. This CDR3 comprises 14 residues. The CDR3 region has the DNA TGTGCCAGCACCCTAAGAGCTGGGAACACTGAAGCTTTCTTT. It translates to CASTLRAGNTEAFF.

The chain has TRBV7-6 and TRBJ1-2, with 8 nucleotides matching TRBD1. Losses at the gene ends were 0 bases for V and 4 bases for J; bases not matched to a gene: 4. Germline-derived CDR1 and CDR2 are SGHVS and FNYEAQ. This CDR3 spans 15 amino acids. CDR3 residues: CASSLAAGGAYGYTF. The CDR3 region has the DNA TGTGCCAGCAGCTTAGCCGCAGGGGGCGCCTATGGCTACACCTTC.

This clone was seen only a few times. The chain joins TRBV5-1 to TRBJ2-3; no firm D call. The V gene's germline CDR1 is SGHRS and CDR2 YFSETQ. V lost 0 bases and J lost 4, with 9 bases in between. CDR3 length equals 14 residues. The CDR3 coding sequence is TGCGCCAGCAGCTTGGCACTCCGCGCAGATACGCAGTATTTT. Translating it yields CASSLALRADTQYF.

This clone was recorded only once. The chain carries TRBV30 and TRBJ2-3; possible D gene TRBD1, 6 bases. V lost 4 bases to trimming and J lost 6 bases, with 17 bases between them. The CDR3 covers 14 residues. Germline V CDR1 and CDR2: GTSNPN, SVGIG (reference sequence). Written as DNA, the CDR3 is TGTGCCTGGACCTCTCTGGGGGCTTCGGATACGCAGTATTTT. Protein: CAWTSLGASDTQYF.

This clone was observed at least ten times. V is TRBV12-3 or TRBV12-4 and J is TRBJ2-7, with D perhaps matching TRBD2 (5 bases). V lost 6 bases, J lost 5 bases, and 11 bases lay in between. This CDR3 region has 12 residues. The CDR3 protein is CASRYERNEQYF. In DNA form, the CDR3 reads TGTGCCAGCAGGTATGAGCGGAACGAGCAGTACTTC.

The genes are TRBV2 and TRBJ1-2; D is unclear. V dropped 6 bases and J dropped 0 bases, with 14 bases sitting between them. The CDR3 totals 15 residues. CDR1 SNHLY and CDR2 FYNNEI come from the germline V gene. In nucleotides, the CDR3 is TGTGCCAGCAGCCCGCAAACCGGAGCTAACTATGGCTACACCTTC. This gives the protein CASSPQTGANYGYTF.

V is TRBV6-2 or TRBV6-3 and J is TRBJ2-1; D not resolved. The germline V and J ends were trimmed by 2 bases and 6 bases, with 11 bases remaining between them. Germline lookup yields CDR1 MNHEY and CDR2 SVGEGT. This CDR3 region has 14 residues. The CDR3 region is CASSYTSTINEQFF. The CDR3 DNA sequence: TGTGCCAGCAGTTACACCTCTACGATCAATGAGCAGTTCTTC.

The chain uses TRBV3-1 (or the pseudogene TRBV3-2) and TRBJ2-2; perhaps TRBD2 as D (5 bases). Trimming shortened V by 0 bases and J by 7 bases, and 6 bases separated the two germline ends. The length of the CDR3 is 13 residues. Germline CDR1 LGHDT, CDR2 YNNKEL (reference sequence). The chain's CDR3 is CASSQDEGGELFF. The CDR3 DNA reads TGTGCCAGCAGCCAAGATGAGGGCGGGGAGCTGTTTTTT.

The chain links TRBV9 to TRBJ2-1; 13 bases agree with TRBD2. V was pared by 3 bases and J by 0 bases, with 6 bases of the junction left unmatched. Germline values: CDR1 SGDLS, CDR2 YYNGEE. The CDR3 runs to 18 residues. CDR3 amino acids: CASSAGLAGASSYNEQFF. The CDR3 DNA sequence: TGTGCCAGCAGCGCCGGACTAGCGGGGGCAAGCTCCTACAATGAGCAGTTCTTC.

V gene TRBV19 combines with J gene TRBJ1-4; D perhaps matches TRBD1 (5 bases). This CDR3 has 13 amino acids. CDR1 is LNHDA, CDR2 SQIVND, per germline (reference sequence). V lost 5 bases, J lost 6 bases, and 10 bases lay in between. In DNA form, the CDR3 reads TGTGCCAGTAGTCGACAGAGCCATGAAAAACTGTTTTTT. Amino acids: CASSRQSHEKLFF.

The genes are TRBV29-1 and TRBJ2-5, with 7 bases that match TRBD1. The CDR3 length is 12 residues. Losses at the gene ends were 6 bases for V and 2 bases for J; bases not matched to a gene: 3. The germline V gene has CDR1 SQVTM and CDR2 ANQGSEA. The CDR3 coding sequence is TGCAGCGTAACCAGGGGGCAAGAGACCCAGTACTTC. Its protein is CSVTRGQETQYF.